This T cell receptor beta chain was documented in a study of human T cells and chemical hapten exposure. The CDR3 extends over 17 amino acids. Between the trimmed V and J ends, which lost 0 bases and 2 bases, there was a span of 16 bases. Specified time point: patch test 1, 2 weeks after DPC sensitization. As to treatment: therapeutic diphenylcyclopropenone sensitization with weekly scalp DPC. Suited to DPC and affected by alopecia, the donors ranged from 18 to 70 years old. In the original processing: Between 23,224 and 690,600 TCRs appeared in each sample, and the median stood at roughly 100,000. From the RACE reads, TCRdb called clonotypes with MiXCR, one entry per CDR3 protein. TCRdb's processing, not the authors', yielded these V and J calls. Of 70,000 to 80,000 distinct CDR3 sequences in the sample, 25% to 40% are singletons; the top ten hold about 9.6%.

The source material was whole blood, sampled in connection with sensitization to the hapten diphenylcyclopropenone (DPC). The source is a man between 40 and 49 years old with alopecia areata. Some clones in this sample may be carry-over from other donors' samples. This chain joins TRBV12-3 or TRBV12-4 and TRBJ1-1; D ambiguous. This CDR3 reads CASSLARVGSPNTEAFF. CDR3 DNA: TGTGCCAGCAGTTTAGCCCGGGTGGGCAGTCCTAACACTGAAGCTTTCTTT.